Listed here is a single T cell receptor beta chain. Its antigen has not been determined. Base qualities were left out, and no much larger clone turns up one base away. The data stem from a study of a mutant IDH1 vaccine in newly diagnosed glioma (dated by TCRdb to about 2021). A note on the overall study: Patients were given eight vaccinations, in weeks 1, 3, 5, 7, 11, 15, 19 and 23, which matched visits V03 through V10. Vaccination started 4-6 weeks after radiotherapy alone, or was given together with temozolomide cycles in the groups whose treatment included chemotherapy. Of the 32 patients who were treated, about 62% were male and about 40% were female, and the mean age was around 40 years. Prior to enrollment, patients had been given standard therapy consisting of radiotherapy alone, temozolomide alone, or radiochemotherapy with temozolomide, with the combination given to most patients. Peripheral blood was collected at six visits: V03 (baseline), V05, V07, V10, V12 and V13. For exploratory analyses, longitudinal TCRB deep sequencing was carried out in about 26 treated patients wherever samples were available. What the work shows at the level of the full study, not this receptor alone: No apparent relationship was observed between pseudoprogression and alterations in the top peripheral T cell clonotypes detected by TCRB sequencing. PBMC samples for TCRB deep sequencing were selected based on availability. Immune responses induced by the vaccine were seen in approximately 92% of patients across multiple MHC alleles. According to the authors, sample limitations meant that analyses of patient blood samples could not be reproduced.

Read against the paper, the sample's time point label means: week 23, last vaccination. A 20-mer mutant IDH1 peptide at 300 micrograms in Montanide made up each vaccine dose, which was injected subcutaneously together with topical imiquimod. Newly diagnosed WHO grade 3 or 4 IDH1-mutant astrocytomas showing loss of nuclear ATRX were present in the donors. The samples were drawn from NOA16, a multicentre, single-arm, open-label phase I trial in Germany that tested a mutant IDH1 peptide vaccine in humans for the first time. Genomic DNA for TCRB sequencing was extracted from EDTA blood using the DNeasy Blood and Tissue Kit. The receptor library was made with the immunoSEQ multiplex PCR assay. The hsTCRB Kit was used according to the manufacturer's protocol to amplify rearranged TCR beta chain sequences. Sequencing of TCRB libraries was carried out on an Illumina MiSeq. On the study's bioinformatics: The kit vendor's proprietary platform handled demultiplexing, trimming and gene mapping. Held by TCRdb, this immuneACCESS table contains in-frame sequences only and omits some clones. Under half of the omission traces to an unresolved V gene where checked; the cause of the rest is unknown. The V and J calls and clone size come from that table; D and trimming were worked out from the DNA. This sample lists around 60,000 clones; approximately 81% were detected once. Roughly 3.9% of the sample rests with the top ten.

The cysteine opens and the phenylalanine closes a CDR3 of 16 amino acids. Only CDR3 DNA remains: 48 bases, in frame from the first base. In the germline V gene (reference sequence), CDR1 corresponds to LNHDA and CDR2 to SQIVND. Cut back by 5 bases and 2 bases, the V and J ends lie 19 bases apart. The specimen comprised PBMCs, sampled from a glioma patient whose treatment included an IDH1 peptide vaccine. The rearrangement joined TRBV19 to TRBJ2-7; the D region is possibly TRBD1 or TRBD2, each matching across 6 bases. The TCR sequence derives from a man aged 25 to 45 with glioma. The DNA sequence follows: TGTGCCAGTAGTCTTCTCAATGACGGGGGCCCCTACGAGCAGTACTTC. It translates as CASSLLNDGGPYEQYF.